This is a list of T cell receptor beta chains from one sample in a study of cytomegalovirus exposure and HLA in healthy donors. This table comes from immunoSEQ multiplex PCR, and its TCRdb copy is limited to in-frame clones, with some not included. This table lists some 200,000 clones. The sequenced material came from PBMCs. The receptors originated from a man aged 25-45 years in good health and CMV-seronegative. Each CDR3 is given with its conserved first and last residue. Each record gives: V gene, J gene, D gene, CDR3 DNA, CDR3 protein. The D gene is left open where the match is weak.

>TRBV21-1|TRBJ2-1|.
TGTGCCAGCAGCATCCGGGACAGGGCCTACAATGAGCAGTTCTTC
CASSIRDRAYNEQFF
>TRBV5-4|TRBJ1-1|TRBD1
TGTGCCAGCAGCACGCAGGGGGCGGGCACTGAAGCTTTCTTT
CASSTQGAGTEAFF
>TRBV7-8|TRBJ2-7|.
TGTGCCACGTCTGGCCTTTCCTACGAGCAGTACTTC
CATSGLSYEQYF
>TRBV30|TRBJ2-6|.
TGTGCCTGGAGCGGACAGACCCCCTCTGGGGCCAACGTCCTGACTTTC
CAWSGQTPSGANVLTF
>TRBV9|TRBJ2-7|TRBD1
TGTGCCAGCAGCAGAGGGGACAGCTACGAGCAGTACTTC
CASSRGDSYEQYF
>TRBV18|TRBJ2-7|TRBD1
TGTGCCAGCTCACCGGCAGGGGGCTACGAGCAGTACTTC
CASSPAGGYEQYF
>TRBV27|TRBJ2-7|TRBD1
TGTGCCAGCAGTGGGACAGGGGTACCCTACGAGCAGTACTTC
CASSGTGVPYEQYF
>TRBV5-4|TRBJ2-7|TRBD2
TGTGCCAGCAGCTTCGCTAGCGGGAGGGGAGACTACGAGCAGTACTTC
CASSFASGRGDYEQYF
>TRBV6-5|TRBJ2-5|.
TGTGCCAGCAGTTACTTCGCAGGGCAGGAGACCCAGTACTTC
CASSYFAGQETQYF
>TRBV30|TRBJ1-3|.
TGTGCCTGGAGCAGGGGCTCTGGAAACACCATATATTTT
CAWSRGSGNTIYF
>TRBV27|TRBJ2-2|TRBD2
TGTGCCAGCAGTTTAGCGGGACTAACCACCGGGGAGCTGTTTTTT
CASSLAGLTTGELFF
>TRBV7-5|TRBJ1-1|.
TGTGCCAGAAGCTCACATCCCGCCAACTCCGACAGGGCTTGCACTGAAGCTTTCTTT
CARSSHPANSDRACTEAFF
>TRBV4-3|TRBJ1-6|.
TGCGCCAGCAGCCTCAAAACGGGAAATTCACCCCTCCACTTT
CASSLKTGNSPLHF
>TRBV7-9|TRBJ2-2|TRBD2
TGTGCCAGCAGCTATGAGCGGGGGGACACCGGGGAGCTGTTTTTT
CASSYERGDTGELFF
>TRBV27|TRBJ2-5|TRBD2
TGTGCCAGCACCACGACTAGCGGGGCCCAAGAGACCCAGTACTTC
CASTTTSGAQETQYF
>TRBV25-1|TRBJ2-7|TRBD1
TGTGCCAGCACGCGACAGGGGGCCTACGAGCAGTACTTC
CASTRQGAYEQYF
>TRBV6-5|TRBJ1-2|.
TGTGCCAGCAGTTACTCGATGGGGGGGCCTAATGGCTACACCTTC
CASSYSMGGPNGYTF
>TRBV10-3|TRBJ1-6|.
TGTGCCATCAGTGAGTCGGGGGGGGCCTCACCCCTCCACTTT
CAISESGGASPLHF
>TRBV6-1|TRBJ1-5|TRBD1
TGTGCCAGCAGTGTGGACAGGGGACACAATCAGCCCCAGCATTTT
CASSVDRGHNQPQHF
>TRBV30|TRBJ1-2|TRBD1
TGTGCCTGGAGTACTGTGACAGGGGACTATGGCTACACCTTC
CAWSTVTGDYGYTF
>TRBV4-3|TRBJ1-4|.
TGCGCCAGCAGCCAAGAGAATCCAGGATTGTCAACTAATGAAAAACTGTTTTTT
CASSQENPGLSTNEKLFF
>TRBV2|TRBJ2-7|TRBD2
TGTGCCAGCAGCGGGGGATTGGGACTAGCGGGAGGAATTATATTCTTC
CASSGGLGLAGGIIFF
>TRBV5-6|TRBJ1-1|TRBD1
TGTGCCAGCAGCTTAGGACAGGGAACCACTGAAGCTTTCTTT
CASSLGQGTTEAFF
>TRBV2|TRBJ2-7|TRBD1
TGTGCCAGCAGTAGACAGGGTTACGAGCAGTACTTC
CASSRQGYEQYF
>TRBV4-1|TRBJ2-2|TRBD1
TGCGCCAGCAGCCAAGGACAGGGGGCGAACACCGGGGAGCTGTTTTTT
CASSQGQGANTGELFF
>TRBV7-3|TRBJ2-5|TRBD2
TGTGCCAGCAACTCCCAGCCCGGGAGGGCGGAGACCCAGTACTTC
CASNSQPGRAETQYF
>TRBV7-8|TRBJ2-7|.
TGTGCCAGCAGCTTAGCGCGAGTCCTGAACGAGCAGTACTTC
CASSLARVLNEQYF
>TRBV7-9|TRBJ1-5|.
TGTGCCAGCAGTCAAGCCAATCAGCCCCAGCATTTT
CASSQANQPQHF
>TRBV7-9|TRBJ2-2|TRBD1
TGTGCCAGCAGCCCGACAGGGTCGGGCGGGGAGCTGTTTTTT
CASSPTGSGGELFF
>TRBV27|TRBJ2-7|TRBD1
TGTGCCAGCAGTTTATCGAACAGGGGATCGCGGGAGCAGTACTTC
CASSLSNRGSREQYF
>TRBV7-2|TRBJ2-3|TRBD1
TGTGCCAGCAGCTTAATAGGACAGGGAACAGATACGCAGTATTTT
CASSLIGQGTDTQYF
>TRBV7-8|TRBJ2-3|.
TGTGCCAGCAGCTATGGGGTCAGGGGTAGCACAGATACGCAGTATTTT
CASSYGVRGSTDTQYF
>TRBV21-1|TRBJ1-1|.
TGTGCCAGCAGCAAATCGGGTGAAGGGAACACTGAAGCTTTCTTT
CASSKSGEGNTEAFF
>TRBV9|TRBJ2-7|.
TGTGCCAGCAACGGGGGTGTAGGCTACGAGCAGTACTTC
CASNGGVGYEQYF
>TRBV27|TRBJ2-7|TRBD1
TGTGCCAGCAGTTCAGGGGGCGCCCGCTACGAGCAGTACTTC
CASSSGGARYEQYF
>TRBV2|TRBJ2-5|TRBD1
TGTGCCAGCAGTTTCAAATCCAGGGGGCTACGGGAGACCCAGTACTTC
CASSFKSRGLRETQYF
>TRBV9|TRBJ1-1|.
TGTGCCAGCAGCCCCGCTGGGGGGACTGAAGCTTTCTTT
CASSPAGGTEAFF
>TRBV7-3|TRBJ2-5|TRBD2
TGTGCCAGCAGCTTAGGGGGGGCCCAGTACTTC
CASSLGGAQYF
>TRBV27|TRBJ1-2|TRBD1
TGTGCCAGCAGTCCATCGTGGACAGGGCGCTATGGCTACACCTTC
CASSPSWTGRYGYTF
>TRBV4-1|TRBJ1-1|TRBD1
TGCGCCAGCAGCCAAGATAGGGACAGGGGGAGGTACACTGAAGCTTTCTTT
CASSQDRDRGRYTEAFF